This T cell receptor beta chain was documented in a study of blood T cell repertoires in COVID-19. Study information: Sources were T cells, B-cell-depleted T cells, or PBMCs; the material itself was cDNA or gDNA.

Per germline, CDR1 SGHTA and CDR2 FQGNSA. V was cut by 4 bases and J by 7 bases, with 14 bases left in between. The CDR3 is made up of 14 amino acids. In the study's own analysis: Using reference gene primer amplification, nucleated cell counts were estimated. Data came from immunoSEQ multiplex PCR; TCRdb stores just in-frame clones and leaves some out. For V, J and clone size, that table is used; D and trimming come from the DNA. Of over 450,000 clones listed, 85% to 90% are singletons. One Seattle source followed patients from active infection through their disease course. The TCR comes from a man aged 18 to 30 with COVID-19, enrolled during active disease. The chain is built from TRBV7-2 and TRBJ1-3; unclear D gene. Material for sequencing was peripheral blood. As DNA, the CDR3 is TGTGCCAGCAGCTCACCGGGAGTTTGGAACACCATATATTTT. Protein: CASSSPGVWNTIYF.